The next 5 T cell receptor beta chains were all read from a single sample in a study of T cell changes during pregnancy in multiple sclerosis. Sequenced by immunoSEQ multiplex PCR; TCRdb stores in-frame clones only, minus some. The table records under 35,000 clones, approximately 86% of them present only once. This material consisted of CD8+ T cells from peripheral blood mononuclear cells, taken before pregnancy. The receptors were gathered from a female donor with multiple sclerosis, enrolled in a pregnancy study.

This chain connects TRBV27 to TRBJ1-4; 7 nucleotides agree with TRBD1. The CDR3 contains 15 residues. Losses at the gene ends were 4 bases for V and 4 bases for J; bases not matched to a gene: 6. Germline CDR1 is MNHEY and CDR2 is SMNVEV (reference sequence). This chain's CDR3 is CASSSDRVGNEKLFF. In DNA, the CDR3 is TGTGCCAGCAGTTCCGACAGGGTCGGTAATGAAAAACTGTTTTTT.

The chain has TRBV28 and TRBJ2-7; maybe TRBD1 (6 bases). Trimming took off 3 bases at V and 5 bases at J, with 14 bases between the two ends. This CDR3 has 14 residues. Germline CDR1 is MDHEN and CDR2 is SYDVKM. The CDR3 reads CASSFRDNLDEQYF. In DNA form, the CDR3 reads TGTGCCAGCAGTTTCCGGGACAATTTGGACGAGCAGTACTTC. Based on the CDR3 plus reference TRBV28 and TRBJ2-7, the full variable domain is DVKVTQSSRYLVKRTGEKVFLECVQDMDHENMFWYRQDPGLGLRLIYFSYDVKMKEKGDIPEGYSVSREKKERFSLILESASTNQTSMYLCASSFRDNLDEQYFGPGTRLTVT.

In this sample, this clone turned up once. The chain is built from TRBV13 and TRBJ2-3, with D hard to call. The V gene's germline CDR1 is PRHDT and CDR2 FYEKMQ (reference sequence). The ends were cut back, 7 bases at V and 6 bases at J, with 11 bases in the middle. The CDR3 consists of 12 residues. The CDR3 sequence is CASTGRPDTQYF. Written as DNA, the CDR3 is TGTGCCAGCACCGGTCGTCCTGATACGCAGTATTTT.

The rearrangement links TRBV11-1 to TRBJ2-3; 8 positions match TRBD1. The V gene end was trimmed by 10 bases and the J gene end by 3 bases; junction bases not matched to a gene: 12. Germline V CDR1 and CDR2: SGHAT, FQDESV (reference sequence). This CDR3 spans 15 amino acids. The chain's CDR3 is CATRMTGVSTDTQYF. The CDR3 region has the DNA TGTGCCACCCGAATGACAGGGGTTTCGACAGATACGCAGTATTTT.

This clone showed up just a few times. The chain carries TRBV7-9 and TRBJ1-1; D not certain. The V gene's germline CDR1 is SEHNR and CDR2 FQNEAQ (reference sequence). The CDR3 length is 14 residues. The germline V and J ends were trimmed by 5 bases and 5 bases, with 15 bases remaining between them. The CDR3 region has the DNA TGTGCCAGCAGCCTACTGACCCACAGAACTGAAGCTTTCTTT. Translating gives CASSLLTHRTEAFF.